This T cell receptor (beta chain) was recovered during a study of cytomegalovirus exposure and HLA in healthy donors. Concerning this clone: The antigen is unknown.

Whereas donors were nominally healthy upon sampling, unrecorded immune exposures were probable. Primers for the PCR totalled 60 Vbeta and 13 Jbeta. Profiling relied on immunoSEQ multiplex PCR, and the TCRdb table lists in-frame clones only, not all of them. The sample comprises some 80,000 clones, more than 60% of which are singletons, and around 15% rests with the top ten. Study results and limitations: With DRB1 most and HLA-C fewest, TCR association rates differed between HLA loci in a later analysis. A few CMV-associated chains were confirmed in vitro to be specific for CMV antigens. Per a later analysis, 18,000 or so TCR beta sequences showed association with HLA alleles at 0.05 false discovery rate.

J gave up 1 base and V 6 bases, and 5 bases lay outside the gene matches. The CDR3 has 14 amino acids. Germline V lookup: CDR1 SNHLY, CDR2 FYNNEI. The V gene is TRBV2, the J gene TRBJ1-1, with TRBD1 identical over 7 bases. The source of this sequence is a human donor in good health. The sample comprised PBMCs. CDR3 in amino acids: CASRSGQRNTEAFF. The CDR3 DNA reads TGTGCCAGCAGGTCGGGACAGCGGAACACTGAAGCTTTCTTT.